Given below is one T cell receptor (beta chain) in context. Its antigen is still unknown. Second-dose timings of about 4 or about 12 weeks were pooled. TCRdb keeps only in-frame clones here, not all; method: immunoSEQ multiplex PCR. The sample includes 130,000 or so clones, under 95% seen only once; the top ten take 0.9% to 1.2%. This entry comes from a study of T cell responses to AZD1222 COVID-19 vaccine. Study results and limitations: Clonal diversity was possibly underestimated, and the donors were mostly white British, with more females. Nearly half of spike-specific TCRs reportedly target unmutated variant regions. Among those given AZD1222, only five to seven were seropositive at baseline.

Material: peripheral blood, obtained 28 days after the second AZD1222 dose. The TCR sequence derives from an adult who received the AZD1222 COVID-19 vaccine.

The CDR3 nucleotides are TGCAGTGCTAGTCTGGGACTAGCGAGATTCTTC. It is translated as CSASLGLARFF. The rearrangement links TRBV20-1 to TRBJ2-1, with 10 bases matching TRBD2. CDR1 is DFQATT and CDR2 is SNEGSKA in the germline V gene (reference sequence). The CDR3 consists of 11 residues. V shed 3 bases and J 16 bases; nucleotides not matched to a gene: 6.